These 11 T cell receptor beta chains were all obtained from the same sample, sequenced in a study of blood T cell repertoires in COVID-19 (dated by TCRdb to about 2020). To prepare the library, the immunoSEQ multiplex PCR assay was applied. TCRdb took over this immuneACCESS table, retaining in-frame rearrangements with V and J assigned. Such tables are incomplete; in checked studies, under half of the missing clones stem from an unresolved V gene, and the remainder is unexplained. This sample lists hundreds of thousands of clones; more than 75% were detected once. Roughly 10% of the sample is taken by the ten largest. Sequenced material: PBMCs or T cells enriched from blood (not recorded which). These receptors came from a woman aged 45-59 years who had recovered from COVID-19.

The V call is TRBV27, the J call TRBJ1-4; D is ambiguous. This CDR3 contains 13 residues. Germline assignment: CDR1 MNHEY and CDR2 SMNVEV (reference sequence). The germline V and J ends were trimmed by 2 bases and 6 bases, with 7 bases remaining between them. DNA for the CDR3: TGTGCCAGCAGTTTAATACCGGATGAAAAACTGTTTTTT. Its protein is CASSLIPDEKLFF.

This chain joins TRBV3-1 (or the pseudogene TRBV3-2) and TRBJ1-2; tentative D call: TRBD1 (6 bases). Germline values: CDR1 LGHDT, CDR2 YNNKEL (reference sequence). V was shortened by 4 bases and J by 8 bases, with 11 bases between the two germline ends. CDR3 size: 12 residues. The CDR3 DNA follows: TGTGCCAGCAGCCCGCAGGGGTCGGGCTACACCTTC. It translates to CASSPQGSGYTF.

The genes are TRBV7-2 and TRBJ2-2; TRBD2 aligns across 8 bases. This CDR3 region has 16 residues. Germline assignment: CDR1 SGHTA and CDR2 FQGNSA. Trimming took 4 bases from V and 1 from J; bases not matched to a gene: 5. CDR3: CASSSMAGGNTGELFF. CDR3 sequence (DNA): TGTGCCAGCAGCTCCATGGCGGGGGGGAACACCGGGGAGCTGTTTTTT.

In DNA form, the CDR3 reads TGTGCCAGCAGCCTTTTGGGGCCAACAGGGAAGGCTTTCTTT. This gives the protein CASSLLGPTGKAFF. The J gene is TRBJ1-1, the V gene TRBV5-5; D is perhaps TRBD1 (6 bases). V dropped 4 bases and J dropped 11 bases, with 21 bases sitting between them. Germline CDR1 reads SGHKS; CDR2 reads YYEKEE (reference sequence). The CDR3 runs to 14 residues.

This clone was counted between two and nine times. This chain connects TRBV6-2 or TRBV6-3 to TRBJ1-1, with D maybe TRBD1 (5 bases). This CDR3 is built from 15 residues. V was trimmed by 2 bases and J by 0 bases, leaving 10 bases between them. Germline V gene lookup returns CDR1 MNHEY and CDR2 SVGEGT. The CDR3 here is CASSYPRGLNTEAFF. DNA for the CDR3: TGTGCCAGCAGTTACCCTCGGGGGTTGAACACTGAAGCTTTCTTT.

Here the CDR3 reads CASSPVGGGYGQFF. CDR3 bases: TGTGCCAGCAGTCCTGTGGGCGGGGGCTATGGGCAGTTCTTC. This chain connects TRBV2 to TRBJ2-1; possible D gene TRBD2, 7 bases. V lost 5 bases to trimming and J lost 12 bases, with 20 bases between them. This CDR3 region has 14 residues. CDR1 and CDR2 from the germline V gene are SNHLY and FYNNEI.

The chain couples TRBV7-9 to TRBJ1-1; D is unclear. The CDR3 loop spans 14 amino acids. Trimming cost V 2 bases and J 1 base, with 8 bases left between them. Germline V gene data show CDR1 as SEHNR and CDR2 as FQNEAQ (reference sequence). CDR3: CASSLTLGNTEAFF. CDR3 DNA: TGTGCCAGCAGCTTAACGCTAGGGAACACTGAAGCTTTCTTT.

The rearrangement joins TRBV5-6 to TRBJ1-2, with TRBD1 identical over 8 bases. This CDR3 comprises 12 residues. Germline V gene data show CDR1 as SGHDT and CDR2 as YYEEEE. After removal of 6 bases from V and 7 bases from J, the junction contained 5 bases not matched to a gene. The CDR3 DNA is TGTGCCAGCACAGGGGGCTTGTCTGGCTACACCTTC. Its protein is CASTGGLSGYTF. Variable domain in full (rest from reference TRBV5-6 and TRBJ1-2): DAGVTQSPTHLIKTRGQQVTLRCSPKSGHDTVSWYQQALGQGPQFIFQYYEEEERQRGNFPDRFSGHQFPNYSSELNVNALLLGDSALYLCASTGGLSGYTFGSGTRLTVV.

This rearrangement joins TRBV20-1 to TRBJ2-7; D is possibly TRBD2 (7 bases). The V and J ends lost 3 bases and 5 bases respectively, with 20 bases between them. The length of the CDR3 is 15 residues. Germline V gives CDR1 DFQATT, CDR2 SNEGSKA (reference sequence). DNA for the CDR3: TGCAGTGCTAGTGGTGGGGGGGCGGTTCTACACGAGCAGTACTTC. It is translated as CSASGGGAVLHEQYF.

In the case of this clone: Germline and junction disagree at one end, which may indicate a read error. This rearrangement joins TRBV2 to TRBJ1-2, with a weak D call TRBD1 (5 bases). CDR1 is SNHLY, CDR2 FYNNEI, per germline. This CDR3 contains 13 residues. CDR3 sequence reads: CASREDRAYGYTF. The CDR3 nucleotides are TGTGCCAGCAGGGAAGACAGAGCCTATGGCTACACCTTC.

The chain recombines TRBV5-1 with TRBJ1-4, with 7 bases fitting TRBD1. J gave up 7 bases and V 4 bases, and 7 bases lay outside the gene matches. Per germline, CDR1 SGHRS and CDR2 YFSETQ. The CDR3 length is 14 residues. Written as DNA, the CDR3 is TGCGCCAGCAGCACCGGGACAGAGGGTGAAAAACTGTTTTTT. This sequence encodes CASSTGTEGEKLFF.